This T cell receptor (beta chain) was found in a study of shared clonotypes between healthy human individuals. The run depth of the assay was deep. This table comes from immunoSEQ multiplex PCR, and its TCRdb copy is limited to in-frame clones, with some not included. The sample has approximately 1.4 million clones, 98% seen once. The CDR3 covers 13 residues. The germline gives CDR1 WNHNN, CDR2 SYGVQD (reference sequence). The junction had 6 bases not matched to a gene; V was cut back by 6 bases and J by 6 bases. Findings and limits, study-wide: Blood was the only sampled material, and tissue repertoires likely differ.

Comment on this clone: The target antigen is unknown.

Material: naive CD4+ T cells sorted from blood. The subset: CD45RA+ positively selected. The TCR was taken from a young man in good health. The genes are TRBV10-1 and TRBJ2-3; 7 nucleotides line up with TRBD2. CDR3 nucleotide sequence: TGCGCCAGCAGCAAACGGGGAGGGGATACGCAGTATTTT. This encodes CASSKRGGDTQYF.